Listed below are T cell receptor beta chains from one sample, sequenced in a study of cytomegalovirus exposure and HLA in healthy donors. Using immunoSEQ multiplex PCR, the repertoire was profiled, and TCRdb retains in-frame clones only, with some absent. This table has over 150,000 clones, 70% to 90% appearing once. Sequenced: PBMCs. These receptors all stem from a woman between 18 and 29 years old in good health and CMV-seronegative. CDR3s include the opening cysteine and the closing phenylalanine or tryptophan. D genes are given only for firm matches. Rows give clone size only sometimes, using once, few, many, or a class for an expanded clone.

d_gene: -; j_gene: TRBJ2-1; abundance: -; v_gene: TRBV7-9; CDR3nt: TGTGCCAGCAGCCCCCAGGAGCAGTTCTTC; CDR3aa: CASSPQEQFF
d_gene: -; j_gene: TRBJ1-2; abundance: -; v_gene: TRBV29-1; CDR3nt: TGCAGCGTTTTAGTTCCGGGGGTGACCGGCTACACCTTC; CDR3aa: CSVLVPGVTGYTF
d_gene: -; j_gene: TRBJ2-7; abundance: -; v_gene: TRBV7-3; CDR3nt: TGTGCCAGCAGCTTAGGACAGGGAGGGTACGAGCAGTACTTC; CDR3aa: CASSLGQGGYEQYF
d_gene: -; j_gene: TRBJ2-7; abundance: -; v_gene: TRBV7-8; CDR3nt: TGTGCCAGCAGACAGAGGGATAGCTACGAGCAGTACTTC; CDR3aa: CASRQRDSYEQYF
d_gene: -; j_gene: TRBJ2-3; abundance: -; v_gene: TRBV9; CDR3nt: TGTGCCAGCAGCGTAGGGCGGGATGCTAGCACAGATACGCAGTATTTT; CDR3aa: CASSVGRDASTDTQYF
d_gene: -; j_gene: TRBJ1-1; abundance: -; v_gene: TRBV18; CDR3nt: TGTGCCAGCTCACCATGGACAGAGAACACTGAAGCTTTCTTT; CDR3aa: CASSPWTENTEAFF
d_gene: -; j_gene: TRBJ1-5; abundance: -; v_gene: TRBV7-6; CDR3nt: TGTGCCAGCAGTTATGACAGGAATCAGCCCCAGCATTTT; CDR3aa: CASSYDRNQPQHF
d_gene: TRBD1; j_gene: TRBJ1-6; abundance: -; v_gene: TRBV27; CDR3nt: TGTGCCAGCAGTTCAGCCGACAGGGATAATTCACCCCTCCACTTT; CDR3aa: CASSSADRDNSPLHF
d_gene: -; j_gene: TRBJ2-7; abundance: few; v_gene: TRBV27; CDR3nt: TGTGCCAGCAGTTTACCCGGGGATTGGGTTAGTGAGCAGTACTTC; CDR3aa: CASSLPGDWVSEQYF
d_gene: TRBD2; j_gene: TRBJ2-3; abundance: -; v_gene: TRBV9; CDR3nt: TGTGCCAGCAGCGTAGAAGGGACTAGGACAGATACGCAGTATTTT; CDR3aa: CASSVEGTRTDTQYF
d_gene: TRBD2; j_gene: TRBJ2-7; abundance: -; v_gene: TRBV6-6; CDR3nt: TGTGCCAGCAGTTACGGGTTTCCTAGCGGGGGCTACGAGCAGTACTTC; CDR3aa: CASSYGFPSGGYEQYF
d_gene: -; j_gene: TRBJ1-5; abundance: few; v_gene: TRBV6-5; CDR3nt: TGTGCCAGCAGTTATCAGAAAGGGGCGAATCAGCCCCAGCATTTT; CDR3aa: CASSYQKGANQPQHF
d_gene: TRBD2; j_gene: TRBJ2-7; abundance: once; v_gene: TRBV18; CDR3nt: TGTGCCAGCACCCGGGGGGGCCTCTACGAGCAGTACTTC; CDR3aa: CASTRGGLYEQYF
d_gene: TRBD1; j_gene: TRBJ2-3; abundance: -; v_gene: TRBV5-1; CDR3nt: TGCGCCAGCAGCTTGGCCCCCAGGAAGACAGGGGGCACAGATACGCAGTATTTT; CDR3aa: CASSLAPRKTGGTDTQYF
d_gene: TRBD1; j_gene: TRBJ2-1; abundance: few; v_gene: TRBV10-3; CDR3nt: TGTGCCATCAGTGATGACAGGGGGAGAGGACCGAGCTCCTACAATGAGCAGTTCTTC; CDR3aa: CAISDDRGRGPSSYNEQFF
d_gene: TRBD1; j_gene: TRBJ2-7; abundance: -; v_gene: TRBV2; CDR3nt: TGTGCCAGCAGTGCCCACGGGACAGGACCCTACGAGCAGTACTTC; CDR3aa: CASSAHGTGPYEQYF
d_gene: TRBD2; j_gene: TRBJ2-7; abundance: -; v_gene: TRBV7-9; CDR3nt: TGTGCCAGCAGCTTTTCCAGCGGGAGATCGGAGCAGTACTTC; CDR3aa: CASSFSSGRSEQYF
d_gene: TRBD1; j_gene: TRBJ2-7; abundance: -; v_gene: TRBV7-3; CDR3nt: TGTGCCAGCAGCTTAATAGGGGGCATCGACGAGCAGTACTTC; CDR3aa: CASSLIGGIDEQYF
d_gene: TRBD1; j_gene: TRBJ2-3; abundance: -; v_gene: TRBV4-1; CDR3nt: TGCGCCAGCAGCCAAGTCCCACAGGGGAGCGATAGCACAGATACGCAGTATTTT; CDR3aa: CASSQVPQGSDSTDTQYF
d_gene: TRBD1; j_gene: TRBJ2-7; abundance: -; v_gene: TRBV5-1; CDR3nt: TGCGCCAGCAGCCCGGATGGGACAGGGGTAGGGGAGCAGTACTTC; CDR3aa: CASSPDGTGVGEQYF
d_gene: -; j_gene: TRBJ2-3; abundance: -; v_gene: TRBV19; CDR3nt: TGTGCCAGTAGCCGACAGCCCACAGATACGCAGTATTTT; CDR3aa: CASSRQPTDTQYF
d_gene: TRBD2; j_gene: TRBJ2-4; abundance: -; v_gene: TRBV5-3; CDR3nt: TGTGCCAGAAGCTTGAGGCGGGAGGGTGCCAAAAACATTCAGTACTTC; CDR3aa: CARSLRREGAKNIQYF
d_gene: TRBD1; j_gene: TRBJ2-7; abundance: -; v_gene: TRBV28; CDR3nt: TGTGCCAGCAGTTTATGGGGACAGGGATCCTACGAGCAGTACTTC; CDR3aa: CASSLWGQGSYEQYF
d_gene: TRBD1; j_gene: TRBJ1-2; abundance: -; v_gene: TRBV14; CDR3nt: TGTGCCAGCAGCCCGGGGACAGGCTATGGCTACACCTTC; CDR3aa: CASSPGTGYGYTF
d_gene: -; j_gene: TRBJ1-2; abundance: -; v_gene: TRBV28; CDR3nt: TGTGCCAGCAGTTATTACAGGAGTGGCGGCTACACCTTC; CDR3aa: CASSYYRSGGYTF
d_gene: -; j_gene: TRBJ2-2; abundance: -; v_gene: TRBV6-5; CDR3nt: TGTGCCAGCAGCCTTACCGGGGAGCTGTTTTTT; CDR3aa: CASSLTGELFF
d_gene: -; j_gene: TRBJ2-3; abundance: -; v_gene: TRBV7-9; CDR3nt: TGTGCCAGCAGCCGAGAGTTATTTCAGGGCACAGATACGCAGTATTTT; CDR3aa: CASSRELFQGTDTQYF
d_gene: -; j_gene: TRBJ2-3; abundance: -; v_gene: TRBV6-1; CDR3nt: TGTGCCAGCAGTGAAGCTTGGGCAGGGACAGATACGCAGTATTTT; CDR3aa: CASSEAWAGTDTQYF
d_gene: -; j_gene: TRBJ2-7; abundance: -; v_gene: TRBV21-1; CDR3nt: TGTGCCAGCAGCAAAGAAGGGACAACCCTCTCCTACGAGCAGTACTTC; CDR3aa: CASSKEGTTLSYEQYF
d_gene: -; j_gene: TRBJ2-7; abundance: -; v_gene: TRBV30; CDR3nt: TGTGCCTGGAGTTTCAGGGTAGGTCTGGAAGAGCAGTACTTC; CDR3aa: CAWSFRVGLEEQYF
d_gene: -; j_gene: TRBJ1-6; abundance: -; v_gene: TRBV2; CDR3nt: TGTGCCAGCAACCTGGGCGACCTCCCGGGGGCACCCCTCCACTTT; CDR3aa: CASNLGDLPGAPLHF
d_gene: TRBD2; j_gene: TRBJ2-7; abundance: -; v_gene: TRBV19; CDR3nt: TGTGCCAGTAGTATGGTAGGACTAGCGGACTACGAGCAGTACTTC; CDR3aa: CASSMVGLADYEQYF
d_gene: -; j_gene: TRBJ1-5; abundance: -; v_gene: TRBV5-1; CDR3nt: TGCGCCAGCAGCTTGTCTGGCAGCAATCAGCCCCAGCATTTT; CDR3aa: CASSLSGSNQPQHF
d_gene: TRBD1; j_gene: TRBJ1-1; abundance: once; v_gene: TRBV4-1; CDR3nt: TGCGCCAGCAGCCAAGATCCCGACAGGGTCTACACTGAAGCTTTCTTT; CDR3aa: CASSQDPDRVYTEAFF
d_gene: TRBD2; j_gene: TRBJ2-5; abundance: -; v_gene: TRBV19; CDR3nt: TGTGCCAGTAGCCCTAGCGGGCCTAGCGAAGAGACCCAGTACTTC; CDR3aa: CASSPSGPSEETQYF
d_gene: -; j_gene: TRBJ1-1; abundance: -; v_gene: TRBV6-1; CDR3nt: TGTGCCAGCAGTTGGGGTCGGGGGAACACTGAAGCTTTCTTT; CDR3aa: CASSWGRGNTEAFF
d_gene: -; j_gene: TRBJ1-2; abundance: -; v_gene: TRBV29-1; CDR3nt: TGCAGCGTCAACCCCAGGGGTACGGATGGCTACACCTTC; CDR3aa: CSVNPRGTDGYTF
d_gene: -; j_gene: TRBJ1-5; abundance: once; v_gene: TRBV28; CDR3nt: TGTGCCAGCAGGATTTCGGGTCAGCCCCAGCATTTT; CDR3aa: CASRISGQPQHF
d_gene: -; j_gene: TRBJ1-1; abundance: -; v_gene: TRBV11-2; CDR3nt: TGTGCCAGCAGCTTAGGCGCGGGGCTTAACACTGAAGCTTTCTTT; CDR3aa: CASSLGAGLNTEAFF
d_gene: TRBD1; j_gene: TRBJ1-2; abundance: -; v_gene: TRBV7-8; CDR3nt: TGTGCCAGCAGCTTAGATCCGGGACAGTACTATGGCTACACCTTC; CDR3aa: CASSLDPGQYYGYTF
d_gene: -; j_gene: TRBJ1-1; abundance: -; v_gene: TRBV2; CDR3nt: TGTGCCAGCAAAGGTACAGGCTGGAACACTGAAGCTTTCTTT; CDR3aa: CASKGTGWNTEAFF
d_gene: -; j_gene: TRBJ1-1; abundance: -; v_gene: TRBV4-1; CDR3nt: TGCGCCAGCACCAGGCGGGAGAACACTGAAGCTTTCTTT; CDR3aa: CASTRRENTEAFF
d_gene: -; j_gene: TRBJ2-5; abundance: -; v_gene: TRBV28; CDR3nt: TGTGCCAGCAGTTTTCGGCAGGGGAGTGAGACCCAGTACTTC; CDR3aa: CASSFRQGSETQYF
d_gene: TRBD1; j_gene: TRBJ2-3; abundance: -; v_gene: TRBV2; CDR3nt: TGTGCCAGCAGTGAACAGGGACAGAACACAGATACGCAGTATTTT; CDR3aa: CASSEQGQNTDTQYF
d_gene: TRBD1; j_gene: TRBJ2-2; abundance: -; v_gene: TRBV13; CDR3nt: TGTGCCAGCAGCTTAGGCCCGGGGGACAGGGGAGCCGGGGAGCTGTTTTTT; CDR3aa: CASSLGPGDRGAGELFF
d_gene: TRBD2; j_gene: TRBJ2-1; abundance: -; v_gene: TRBV7-9; CDR3nt: TGTGCCAGCAGCTTGGGTAGCGGGAGAAAGAACAATGAGCAGTTCTTC; CDR3aa: CASSLGSGRKNNEQFF
d_gene: -; j_gene: TRBJ2-1; abundance: -; v_gene: TRBV7-3; CDR3nt: TGTGCCAGCAGCTTAATACACCCTAGCGATGAGCAGTTCTTC; CDR3aa: CASSLIHPSDEQFF
d_gene: -; j_gene: TRBJ2-5; abundance: -; v_gene: TRBV5-1; CDR3nt: TGCGCCAGCAGCTTGTCCTCGGGAGAAGAGACCCAGTACTTC; CDR3aa: CASSLSSGEETQYF
d_gene: -; j_gene: TRBJ2-5; abundance: once; v_gene: TRBV5-1; CDR3nt: TGCGCCAGCAGCTTGGTGCCGGAAGAGACCCAGTACTTC; CDR3aa: CASSLVPEETQYF
d_gene: TRBD1; j_gene: TRBJ1-2; abundance: -; v_gene: TRBV19; CDR3nt: TGTGCCAGTAGCCCGACCGGGACAGGGTCAGGCTACACCTTC; CDR3aa: CASSPTGTGSGYTF